Listed here are 30 T cell receptor beta chains from one sample, sequenced in a study of T cells expressing NK-cell markers. Reanalyzing the 5' RACE reads, TCRdb keeps one entry per CDR3 protein, without DNA. The ten top clones account for about 10%, within a sample of around 380,000 distinct CDR3 sequences. Sequenced material: blood T cells: a sorted CD56 or NKG2C T cell subset, CD4+ or CD8+ T cells, or bulk PBMC T cells (not recorded which). The receptor set was obtained from a woman between 50 and 59 years old in good health.

The V gene is TRBV12-3 or TRBV12-4, the J gene TRBJ2-5; with no DNA, the TCRdb D assignment of TRBD1 cannot be verified. CDR3 length: 16 residues. The chain's CDR3 is CASSFTGPKGRETQYF.

The V call is TRBV20-1, the J call TRBJ2-3; TCRdb's D gene call, TRBD2, goes unchecked for lack of DNA. The CDR3 extends over 16 amino acids. The V gene's germline CDR1 is DFQATT and CDR2 SNEGSKA (reference sequence). CDR3 sequence reads: CSARMGLADSTDTQYF.

The chain joins TRBV12-3 or TRBV12-4 to TRBJ2-1; TCRdb lists TRBD2, though no DNA is available to test this call. There are 15 residues in the CDR3. CDR3 sequence: CASSILAGTYNEQFF.

CDR3 amino acids: CASSLWGTSVISTGEQFF. The rearrangement links TRBV5-1 to TRBJ2-1; the TRBD2 assignment by TCRdb is unverifiable without DNA. Germline-derived CDR1 and CDR2 are SGHRS and YFSETQ. There are 18 residues in the CDR3.

V usage is TRBV5-1 and J usage is TRBJ1-6; TCRdb designates TRBD1, a call that cannot be tested without DNA. CDR3 size: 16 residues. In germline, CDR1 is SGHRS, CDR2 YFSETQ. The CDR3 sequence is CASSLAPTGYNSPLHF.

The genes are TRBV15 and TRBJ2-1; TCRdb's D call, TRBD1, is unchecked because there is no DNA. The V gene's germline CDR1 is LNHNV and CDR2 YYDKDF (reference sequence). CDR3 length equals 17 residues. This CDR3 reads CATSSRGRESSYNEQFF.

The chain carries TRBV5-1 and TRBJ2-5; TCRdb's D gene call, TRBD2, goes unchecked for lack of DNA. Looked up from germline, CDR1 is SGHRS and CDR2 is YFSETQ. CDR3 length: 16 amino acids. The CDR3 loop is CASSLMTSGILETQYF. Looking up the rest from reference TRBV5-1 and TRBJ2-5 gives the full variable domain: KAGVTQTPRYLIKTRGQQVTLSCSPISGHRSVSWYQQTPGQGLQFLFEYFSETQRNKGNFPGRFSGRQFSNSRSEMNVSTLELGDSALYLCASSLMTSGILETQYFGPGTRLLVL.

The rearrangement joins TRBV24-1 to TRBJ2-1; TCRdb returns TRBD1, unconfirmable since there is no DNA. From germline, CDR1 is KGHDR and CDR2 SFDVKD. This CDR3 contains 17 residues. The CDR3: CATSDPLAGGSYNEQFF.

The rearrangement joins TRBV30 to TRBJ2-2; TCRdb lists TRBD1, though no DNA is available to test this call. The germline gives CDR1 GTSNPN, CDR2 SVGIG (reference sequence). This CDR3 is built from 11 residues. CDR3 sequence: CAWIGVVELFF. Full variable domain (outside the CDR3, taken from reference TRBV30 and TRBJ2-2): SQTIHQWPATLVQPVGSPLSLECTVEGTSNPNLYWYRQAAGRGLQLLFYSVGIGQISSEVPQNLSASRPQDRQFILSSKKLLLSDSGFYLCAWIGVVELFFGEGSRLTVL.

The rearrangement uses TRBV5-1 and TRBJ2-2. The CDR3 has 15 residues. The germline V gene has CDR1 SGHRS and CDR2 YFSETQ. The CDR3 here is CASSLSATNTGELFF.

V is TRBV3-1 and J is TRBJ2-2; absent DNA, TCRdb's TRBD1 call cannot be checked. CDR3 length: 14 amino acids. Germline V lookup: CDR1 LGHDT, CDR2 YNNKEL (reference sequence). CDR3 in amino acids: CASSLQVRTGELFF.

Here the CDR3 reads CATSDSAGANEKLFF. This chain uses TRBV24-1 with TRBJ1-4; the D call of TRBD1 rests on TCRdb alone, since no DNA is present to check it. CDR1 KGHDR and CDR2 SFDVKD come from the germline V gene. This CDR3 contains 15 residues.

This chain's CDR3 is CASSELLAGVSNEQYF. The rearrangement uses TRBV7-8 and TRBJ2-7; TCRdb outputs TRBD2, but without DNA this stays unchecked. The CDR3 totals 16 residues. CDR1 is SGHVS and CDR2 is FQNEAQ in the germline V gene.

Here the CDR3 reads CASSSSPYETQYF. The rearrangement uses TRBV5-1 and TRBJ2-5; TCRdb returns TRBD2, unconfirmable since there is no DNA. The CDR3 spans 13 residues. Germline assignment: CDR1 SGHRS and CDR2 YFSETQ.

The CDR3 reads CASSETLGTVRENTQYF. The V and J genes are TRBV9 and TRBJ2-3; TCRdb returns TRBD1, unconfirmable since there is no DNA. Germline V CDR1 and CDR2: SGDLS, YYNGEE. The CDR3 loop spans 17 amino acids.

This sequence joins TRBV4-1 and TRBJ2-7; lacking DNA, the TRBD1 call made by TCRdb goes unchecked. The CDR3 has 14 residues. Per the germline V gene, CDR1 is MGHRA and CDR2 is YSYEKL. The CDR3 loop is CASSQDAGGYEQYF.

The rearrangement uses TRBV7-2 and TRBJ2-3; lacking DNA, the TRBD1 call made by TCRdb goes unchecked. CDR3 size: 16 residues. Germline CDR1 is SGHTA and CDR2 is FQGNSA. The CDR3 loop reads CASSHNRGRRGDTQYF.

CDR3: CASSVAVGYTF. The rearrangement uses TRBV2 and TRBJ1-2. The CDR3 runs to 11 residues. In germline, CDR1 is SNHLY, CDR2 FYNNEI.

The V gene is TRBV19, the J gene TRBJ1-5; no DNA is available, so the TRBD1 call from TCRdb remains unchecked. CDR1 and CDR2 from the germline V gene are LNHDA and SQIVND (reference sequence). This CDR3 comprises 15 residues. CDR3: CASSIDVRARQPQHF. Full variable domain (outside the CDR3, taken from reference TRBV19 and TRBJ1-5): DGGITQSPKYLFRKEGQNVTLSCEQNLNHDAMYWYRQDPGQGLRLIYYSQIVNDFQKGDIAEGYSVSREKKESFPLTVTSAQKNPTAFYLCASSIDVRARQPQHFGDGTRLSIL.

This chain uses TRBV11-2 with TRBJ2-2; TCRdb's D gene call, TRBD1, goes unchecked for lack of DNA. This CDR3 spans 15 amino acids. Germline V gene lookup returns CDR1 SGHAT and CDR2 FQNNGV. This CDR3 reads CASSSPNRVAGELFF. Looking up the rest from reference TRBV11-2 and TRBJ2-2 gives the full variable domain: EAGVAQSPRYKIIEKRQSVAFWCNPISGHATLYWYQQILGQGPKLLIQFQNNGVVDDSQLPKDRFSAERLKGVDSTLKIQPAKLEDSAVYLCASSSPNRVAGELFFGEGSRLTVL.

V gene TRBV6-5 combines with J gene TRBJ2-2; TCRdb's D call, TRBD2, is unchecked because there is no DNA. The CDR3 runs 17 residues. Germline loops: CDR1 MNHEY, CDR2 SVGAGI. CDR3 sequence reads: CASSYGIVAGATGELFF.

The rearrangement uses TRBV29-1 and TRBJ2-4; TCRdb selects TRBD1, and the lack of DNA leaves this call unchecked. This CDR3 region has 15 residues. Germline loops: CDR1 SQVTM, CDR2 ANQGSEA. CDR3 sequence: CSVEGQELAKNIQYF.

V and J are TRBV18 and TRBJ2-7; the TRBD1 assignment by TCRdb is unverifiable without DNA. The CDR3 spans 15 residues. CDR1 is KGHSH and CDR2 is LQKENI in the germline V gene. CDR3 in amino acids: CASSRQTGAGYEQYF.

The chain recombines TRBV12-3 or TRBV12-4 with TRBJ1-2. The CDR3 consists of 12 residues. CDR3 residues: CASSFYGVGYTF.

V gene TRBV27 combines with J gene TRBJ2-3; there is no DNA to check the TCRdb D call of TRBD1. Germline V gene data show CDR1 as MNHEY and CDR2 as SMNVEV (reference sequence). CDR3 length: 15 residues. CDR3 region: CASSLRQGRADTQYF.

The chain links TRBV5-1 to TRBJ2-1; TCRdb's assignment of TRBD2 cannot be checked, as there is no DNA. The CDR3 extends over 16 amino acids. The germline gives CDR1 SGHRS, CDR2 YFSETQ. The chain's CDR3 is CASSLVGLTTYNEQFF.

The chain carries TRBV11-2 and TRBJ1-5. The CDR3 sequence is 14 residues long. Germline CDR1 and CDR2: SGHAT and FQNNGV. The CDR3: CASSLGLSNQPQHF.

The rearrangement joins TRBV11-2 to TRBJ2-5; the TCRdb call, TRBD2, lacks DNA for checking. Germline V lookup: CDR1 SGHAT, CDR2 FQNNGV. CDR3 length equals 15 residues. The CDR3 is CASSLEVAGAETQYF.

J is TRBJ2-7 and V is TRBV4-1. The germline CDR1 and CDR2 sequences are MGHRA and YSYEKL. This CDR3 is 14 amino acids long. The CDR3 reads CASSQLADSYEQYF.

V usage is TRBV2 and J usage is TRBJ1-1; TCRdb's D gene call, TRBD1, goes unchecked for lack of DNA. The CDR3 covers 13 residues. In germline, CDR1 is SNHLY, CDR2 FYNNEI. CDR3 loop: CASGSGRNTEAFF. Based on the CDR3 plus reference TRBV2 and TRBJ1-1, the full variable domain is EPEVTQTPSHQVTQMGQEVILRCVPISNHLYFYWYRQILGQKVEFLVSFYNNEISEKSEIFDDQFSVERPDGSNFTLKIRSTKLEDSAMYFCASGSGRNTEAFFGQGTRLTVV.